This is a list of T cell receptor beta chains from one sample in a study of regulatory T cells in long-lasting Graves disease. TCRdb re-derived calls from the multiplex PCR reads in MiXCR, one entry per CDR3 protein. Of roughly 560,000 distinct CDR3 sequences in the sample, approximately 12% were seen once. The data also belong to a second study, concerning T cells in Graves' hyperthyroidism and ophthalmopathy.

The sequencing here drew on peripheral blood mononuclear cells (PBMCs), taken at new diagnosis, from a patient treated with antithyroid drugs. These receptors originate from a young woman with Graves disease. The CDR3 runs from the conserved cysteine through the conserved F or W. A D gene is named only where the DNA matches it firmly. Rows give clone size only sometimes, using once, few, many, or a class for an expanded clone.

few,-,TRBJ1-6,TRBV3-1,TGTGCCAGCAGCCAGCAGGGGAATTCACCCCTCCACTTT,CASSQQGNSPLHF
few,-,TRBJ2-3,TRBV7-9,TGTGCCAGCAGCTTACTAATGGGGTCAGATACGCAGTATTTT,CASSLLMGSDTQYF
-,-,TRBJ1-1,TRBV4-1,TGCGCCAGCAGCCCCATGGGGCCCACTGAAGCTTTCTTT,CASSPMGPTEAFF
many,-,TRBJ1-6,TRBV20-1,TGCAGTGCTAACTCCAGGGTGGATTCACCCCTCCACTTT,CSANSRVDSPLHF
few,TRBD1,TRBJ1-2,TRBV10-2,TGCGCCAGCGGCCAAAGACAGGGAAGCTACACCTTC,CASGQRQGSYTF
few,-,TRBJ2-3,TRBV19,TGTGCCAGTAGTATGAATGGGGCCGGGAACACAGATACGCAGTATTTT,CASSMNGAGNTDTQYF
many,-,TRBJ1-5,TRBV28,TGTGCCAGCAGTTTATCGGGCGCCTTTAGCAATCAGCCCCAGCATTTT,CASSLSGAFSNQPQHF
many,-,TRBJ2-7,TRBV29-1,TGCAGCGTTGAAAGAACAAGTGGCGGCTACGAGCAGTACTTC,CSVERTSGGYEQYF
-,-,TRBJ1-1,TRBV6-1,TGTGCCAGCAGTGGGGGTAAGGGCCGGAGCACTGAAGCTTTCTTT,CASSGGKGRSTEAFF
-,TRBD2,TRBJ2-1,TRBV11-2,TGTGCCAGCAGCTTGGGGGGGGACCTTTACAATGAGCAGTTCTTC,CASSLGGDLYNEQFF
many,-,TRBJ1-5,TRBV11-2,TGTGCCAGCAGGTCACTGTTGTCCCAGCATTTT,CASRSLLSQHF
-,-,TRBJ1-1,TRBV15,TGTGCCACCAGCCACAGGGACTACACTGAAGCTTTCTTT,CATSHRDYTEAFF
many,TRBD2,TRBJ2-2,TRBV12-5,TGTGCTAGTGCCGCCGGGGGGACCGGGGAGCTGTTTTTT,CASAAGGTGELFF
many,TRBD2,TRBJ2-3,TRBV5-1,TGCGCCAGCAGCTTGGGGCTAGCGGTGGATACGCAGTATTTT,CASSLGLAVDTQYF
many,-,TRBJ2-2,TRBV28,TGTGCCAGCAGTCCGAATCCCCCGGGACCAACGTACACCGGGGAGCTGTTTTTT,CASSPNPPGPTYTGELFF
many,-,TRBJ1-1,TRBV28,TGTGCCAGCAGGGGAGAGGCTGAAGCTTTCTTT,CASRGEAEAFF